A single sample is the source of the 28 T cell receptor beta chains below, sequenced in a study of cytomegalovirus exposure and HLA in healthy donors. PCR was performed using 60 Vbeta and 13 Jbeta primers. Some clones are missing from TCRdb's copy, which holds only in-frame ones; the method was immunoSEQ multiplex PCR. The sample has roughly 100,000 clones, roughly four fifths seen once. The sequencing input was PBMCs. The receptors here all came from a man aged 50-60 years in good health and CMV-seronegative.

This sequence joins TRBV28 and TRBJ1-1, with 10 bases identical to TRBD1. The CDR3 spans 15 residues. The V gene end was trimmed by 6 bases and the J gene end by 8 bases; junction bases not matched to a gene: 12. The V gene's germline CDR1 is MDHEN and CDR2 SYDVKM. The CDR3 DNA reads TGTGCCAGCAGCATACCGGGACAGGGGCGCCCAGAAGCTTTCTTT. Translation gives CASSIPGQGRPEAFF. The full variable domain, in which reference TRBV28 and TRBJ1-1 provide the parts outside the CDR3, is DVKVTQSSRYLVKRTGEKVFLECVQDMDHENMFWYRQDPGLGLRLIYFSYDVKMKEKGDIPEGYSVSREKKERFSLILESASTNQTSMYLCASSIPGQGRPEAFFGQGTRLTVV.

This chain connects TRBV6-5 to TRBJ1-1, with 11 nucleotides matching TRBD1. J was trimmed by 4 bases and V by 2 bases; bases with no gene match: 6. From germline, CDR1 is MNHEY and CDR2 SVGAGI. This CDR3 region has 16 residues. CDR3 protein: CASSYTWTGGITEAFF. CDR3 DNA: TGTGCCAGCAGTTACACCTGGACAGGGGGCATCACTGAAGCTTTCTTT.

The CDR3 DNA is TGTGCCTGGAGCGATGGGAGGTTTGGGGCCAACGTCCTGACTTTC. Protein: CAWSDGRFGANVLTF. The gene calls are TRBV30 and TRBJ2-6; D is perhaps TRBD2 (6 bases). This CDR3 has 15 residues. CDR1 and CDR2 (germline): GTSNPN, SVGIG (reference sequence). Trimming removed 3 bases from V and 3 bases from J, with 12 bases in between.

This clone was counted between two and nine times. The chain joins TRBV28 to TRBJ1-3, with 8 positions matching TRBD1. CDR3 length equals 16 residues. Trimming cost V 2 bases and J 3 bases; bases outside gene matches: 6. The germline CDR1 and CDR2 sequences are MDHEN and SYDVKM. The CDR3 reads CASSLGAGGSGNTIYF. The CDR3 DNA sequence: TGTGCCAGCAGTTTAGGTGCAGGGGGCAGTGGAAACACCATATATTTT.

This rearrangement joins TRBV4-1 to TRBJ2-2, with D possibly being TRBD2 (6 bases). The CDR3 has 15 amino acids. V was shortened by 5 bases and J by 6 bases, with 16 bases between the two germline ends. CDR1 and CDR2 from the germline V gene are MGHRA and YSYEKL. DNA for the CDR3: TGCGCCAGCAGCGAAGCGGAGGGCCGGGCCGGGGAGCTGTTTTTT. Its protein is CASSEAEGRAGELFF.

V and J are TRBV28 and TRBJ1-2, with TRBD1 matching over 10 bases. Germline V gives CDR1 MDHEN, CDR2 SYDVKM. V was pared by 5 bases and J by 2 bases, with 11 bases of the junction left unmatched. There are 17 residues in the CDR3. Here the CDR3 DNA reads TGTGCCAGCAGTCTACTCCGGGACAGGGGTCTAAACTATGGCTACACCTTC. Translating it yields CASSLLRDRGLNYGYTF.

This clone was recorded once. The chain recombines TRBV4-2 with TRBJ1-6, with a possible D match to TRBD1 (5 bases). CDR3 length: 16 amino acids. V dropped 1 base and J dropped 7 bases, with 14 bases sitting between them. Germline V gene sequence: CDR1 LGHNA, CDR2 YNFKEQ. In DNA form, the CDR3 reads TGTGCCAGCAGCCAAGTCAGGGCCAACCAAAATTCACCCCTCCACTTT. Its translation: CASSQVRANQNSPLHF.

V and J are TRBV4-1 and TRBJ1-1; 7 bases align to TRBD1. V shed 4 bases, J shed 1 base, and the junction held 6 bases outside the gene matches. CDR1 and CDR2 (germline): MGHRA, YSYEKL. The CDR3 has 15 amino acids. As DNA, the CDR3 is TGCGCCAGCAGCCCCCGACAGGGAAGGAACACTGAAGCTTTCTTT. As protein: CASSPRQGRNTEAFF.

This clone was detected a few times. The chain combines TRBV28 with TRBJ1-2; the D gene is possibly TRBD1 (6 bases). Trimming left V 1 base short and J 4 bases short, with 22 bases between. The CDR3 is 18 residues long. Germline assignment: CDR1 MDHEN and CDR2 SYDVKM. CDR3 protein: CASSLFSGDMDRSYGYTF. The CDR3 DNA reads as TGTGCCAGCAGTTTATTTTCCGGGGATATGGACAGAAGCTATGGCTACACCTTC.

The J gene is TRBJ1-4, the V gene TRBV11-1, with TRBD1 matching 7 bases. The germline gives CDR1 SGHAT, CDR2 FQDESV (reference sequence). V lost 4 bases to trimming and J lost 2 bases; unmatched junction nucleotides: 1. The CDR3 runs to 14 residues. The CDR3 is CASSSGQTNEKLFF. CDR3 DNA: TGTGCCAGCAGCTCGGGACAGACTAATGAAAAACTGTTTTTT. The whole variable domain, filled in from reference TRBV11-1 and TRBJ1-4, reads EAEVAQSPRYKITEKSQAVAFWCDPISGHATLYWYRQILGQGPELLVQFQDESVVDDSQLPKDRFSAERLKGVDSTLKIQPAELGDSAMYLCASSSGQTNEKLFFGSGTQLSVL.

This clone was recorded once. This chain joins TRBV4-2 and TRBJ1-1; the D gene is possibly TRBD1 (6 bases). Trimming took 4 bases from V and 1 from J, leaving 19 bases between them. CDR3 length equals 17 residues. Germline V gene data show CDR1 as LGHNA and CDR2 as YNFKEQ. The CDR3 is CASSPRPGTLQNTEAFF. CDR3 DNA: TGTGCCAGCAGCCCCCGTCCCGGGACACTCCAGAACACTGAAGCTTTCTTT.

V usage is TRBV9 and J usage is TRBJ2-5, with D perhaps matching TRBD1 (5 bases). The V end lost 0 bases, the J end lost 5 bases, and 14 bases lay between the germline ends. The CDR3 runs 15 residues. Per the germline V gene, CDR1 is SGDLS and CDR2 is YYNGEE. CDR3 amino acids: CASSVDWGVGETQYF. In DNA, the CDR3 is TGTGCCAGCAGCGTAGATTGGGGCGTCGGGGAGACCCAGTACTTC.

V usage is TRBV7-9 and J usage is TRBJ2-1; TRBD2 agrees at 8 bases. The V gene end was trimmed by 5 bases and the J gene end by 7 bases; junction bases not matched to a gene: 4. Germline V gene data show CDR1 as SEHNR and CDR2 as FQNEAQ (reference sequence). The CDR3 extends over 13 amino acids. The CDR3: CASSTGLANEQFF. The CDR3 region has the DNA TGTGCCAGCAGCACCGGACTAGCAAATGAGCAGTTCTTC.

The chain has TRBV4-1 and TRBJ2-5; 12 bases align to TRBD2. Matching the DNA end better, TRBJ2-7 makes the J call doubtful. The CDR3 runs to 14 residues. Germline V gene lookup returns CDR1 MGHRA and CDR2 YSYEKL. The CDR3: CASSLLAGGNEQYF. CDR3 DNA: TGCGCCAGCAGCCTGCTAGCGGGAGGGAACGAGCAGTACTTC.

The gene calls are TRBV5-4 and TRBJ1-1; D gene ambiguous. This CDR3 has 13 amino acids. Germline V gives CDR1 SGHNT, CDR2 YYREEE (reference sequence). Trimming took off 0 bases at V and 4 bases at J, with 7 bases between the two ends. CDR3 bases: TGTGCCAGCAGCTTGGCTACAGTCACTGAAGCTTTCTTT. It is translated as CASSLATVTEAFF.

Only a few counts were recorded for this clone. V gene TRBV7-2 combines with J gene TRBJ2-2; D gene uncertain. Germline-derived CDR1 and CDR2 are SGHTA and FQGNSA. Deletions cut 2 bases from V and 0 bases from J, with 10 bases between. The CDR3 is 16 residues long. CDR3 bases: TGTGCCAGCAGCTTATTGGCGGTTACGAACACCGGGGAGCTGTTTTTT. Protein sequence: CASSLLAVTNTGELFF.

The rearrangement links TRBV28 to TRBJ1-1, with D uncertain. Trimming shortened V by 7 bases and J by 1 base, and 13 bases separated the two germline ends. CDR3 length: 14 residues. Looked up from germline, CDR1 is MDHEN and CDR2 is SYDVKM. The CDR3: CASTERRENTEAFF. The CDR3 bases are TGTGCCAGCACCGAAAGGCGGGAGAACACTGAAGCTTTCTTT. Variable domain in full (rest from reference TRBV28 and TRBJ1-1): DVKVTQSSRYLVKRTGEKVFLECVQDMDHENMFWYRQDPGLGLRLIYFSYDVKMKEKGDIPEGYSVSREKKERFSLILESASTNQTSMYLCASTERRENTEAFFGQGTRLTVV.

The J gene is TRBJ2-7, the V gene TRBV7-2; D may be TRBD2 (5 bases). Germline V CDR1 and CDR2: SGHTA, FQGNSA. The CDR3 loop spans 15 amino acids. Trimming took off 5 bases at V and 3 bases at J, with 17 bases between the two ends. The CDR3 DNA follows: TGTGCCAGCAGCCCCCATATGGGGAGCGGCTACGAGCAGTACTTC. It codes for CASSPHMGSGYEQYF.

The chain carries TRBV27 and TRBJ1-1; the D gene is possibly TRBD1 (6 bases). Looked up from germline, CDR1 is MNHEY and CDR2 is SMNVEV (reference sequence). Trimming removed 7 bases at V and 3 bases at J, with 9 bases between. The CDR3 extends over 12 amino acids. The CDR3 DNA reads TGTGCCAGCAAAGGGGGATACACTGAAGCTTTCTTT. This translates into CASKGGYTEAFF.

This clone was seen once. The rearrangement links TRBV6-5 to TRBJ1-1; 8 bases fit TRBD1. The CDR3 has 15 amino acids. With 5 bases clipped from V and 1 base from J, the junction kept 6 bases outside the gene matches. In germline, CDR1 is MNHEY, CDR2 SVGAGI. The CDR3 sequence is CASSPGQGRNTEAFF. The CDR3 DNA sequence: TGTGCCAGCAGTCCAGGACAGGGTAGGAACACTGAAGCTTTCTTT.

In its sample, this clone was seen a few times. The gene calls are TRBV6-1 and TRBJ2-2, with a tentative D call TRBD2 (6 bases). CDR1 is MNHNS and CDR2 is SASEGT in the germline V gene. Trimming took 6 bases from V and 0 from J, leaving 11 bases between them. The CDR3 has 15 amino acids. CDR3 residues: CASRSGLSNTGELFF. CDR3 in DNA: TGTGCCAGCAGATCGGGACTGTCGAACACCGGGGAGCTGTTTTTT.

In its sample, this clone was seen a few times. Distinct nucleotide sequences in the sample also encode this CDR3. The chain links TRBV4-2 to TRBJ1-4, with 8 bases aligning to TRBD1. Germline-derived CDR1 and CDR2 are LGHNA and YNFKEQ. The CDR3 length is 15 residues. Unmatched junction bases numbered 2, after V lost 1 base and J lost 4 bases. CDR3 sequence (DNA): TGTGCCAGCAGCCAAGGAGGACAGGGTAATGAAAAACTGTTTTTT. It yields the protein CASSQGGQGNEKLFF.

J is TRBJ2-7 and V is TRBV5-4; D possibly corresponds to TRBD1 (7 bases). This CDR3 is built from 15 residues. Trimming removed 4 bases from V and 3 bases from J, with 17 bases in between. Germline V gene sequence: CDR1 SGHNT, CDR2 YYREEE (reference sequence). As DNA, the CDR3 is TGTGCCAGCAGCAGGGAGGTCCAGGGGGACTACGAGCAGTACTTC. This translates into CASSREVQGDYEQYF.

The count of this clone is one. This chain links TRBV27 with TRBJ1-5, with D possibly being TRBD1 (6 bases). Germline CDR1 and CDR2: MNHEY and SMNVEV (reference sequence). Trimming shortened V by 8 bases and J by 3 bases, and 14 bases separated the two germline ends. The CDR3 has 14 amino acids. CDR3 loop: CASRRGRDNQPQHF. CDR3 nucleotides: TGTGCCAGCCGCAGGGGAAGGGACAATCAGCCCCAGCATTTT.

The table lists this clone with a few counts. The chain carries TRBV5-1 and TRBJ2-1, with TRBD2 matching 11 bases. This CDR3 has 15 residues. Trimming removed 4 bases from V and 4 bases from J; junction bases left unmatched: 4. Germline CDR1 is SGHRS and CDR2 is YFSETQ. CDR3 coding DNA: TGCGCCAGCAGCGTGGTAGCGGGAGGGTACAATGAGCAGTTCTTC. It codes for CASSVVAGGYNEQFF.

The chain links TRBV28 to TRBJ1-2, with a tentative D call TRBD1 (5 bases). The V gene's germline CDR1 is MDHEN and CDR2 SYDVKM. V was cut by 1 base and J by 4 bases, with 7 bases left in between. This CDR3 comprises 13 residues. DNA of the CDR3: TGTGCCAGCAGTTTATATAGGGGCTATGGCTACACCTTC. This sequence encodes CASSLYRGYGYTF.

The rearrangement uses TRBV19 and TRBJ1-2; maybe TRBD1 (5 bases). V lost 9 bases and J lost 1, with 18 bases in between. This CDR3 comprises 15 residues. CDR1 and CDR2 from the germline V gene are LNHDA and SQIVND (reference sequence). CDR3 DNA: TGTGCCAGCCTACCTCCGGGACTGAGTAACTATGGCTACACCTTC. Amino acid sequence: CASLPPGLSNYGYTF.

The CDR3 sequence: CASSETRGGSEQFF. The CDR3 DNA is TGTGCCAGCAGTGAAACCCGGGGGGGCAGTGAGCAGTTCTTC. This chain connects TRBV6-1 to TRBJ2-1; 8 nucleotides align to TRBD2. Germline trimming cut 2 bases from V and 9 bases from J; bases unmatched to any gene: 6. Germline loops: CDR1 MNHNS, CDR2 SASEGT. This CDR3 contains 14 residues.